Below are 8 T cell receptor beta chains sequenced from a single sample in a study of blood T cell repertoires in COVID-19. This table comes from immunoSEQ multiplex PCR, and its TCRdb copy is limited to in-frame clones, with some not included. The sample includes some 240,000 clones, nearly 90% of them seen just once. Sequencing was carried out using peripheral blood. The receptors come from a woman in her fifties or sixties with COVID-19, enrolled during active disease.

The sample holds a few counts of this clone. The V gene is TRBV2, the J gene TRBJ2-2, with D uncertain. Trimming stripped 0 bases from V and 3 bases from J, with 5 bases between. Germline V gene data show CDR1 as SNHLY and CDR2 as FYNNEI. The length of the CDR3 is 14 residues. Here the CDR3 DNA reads TGTGCCAGCAGTGAAGCCTACTACACCGGGGAGCTGTTTTTT. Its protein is CASSEAYYTGELFF.

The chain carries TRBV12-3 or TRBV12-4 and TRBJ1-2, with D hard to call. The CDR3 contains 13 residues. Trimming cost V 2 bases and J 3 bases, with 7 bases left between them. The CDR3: CASSLTEDYGYTF. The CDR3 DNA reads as TGTGCCAGCAGTTTAACGGAGGACTATGGCTACACCTTC.

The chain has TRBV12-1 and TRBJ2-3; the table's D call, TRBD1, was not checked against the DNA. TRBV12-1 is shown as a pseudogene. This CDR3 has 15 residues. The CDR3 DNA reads TGTGCCAGCAGCCCTGGACAGCTGGTCACAGATACGCAGTATTTT. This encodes CASSPGQLVTDTQYF.

This CDR3 reads CASSLLRDRFATNEKLFF. The CDR3 nucleotides are TGTGCCAGCAGCCTCCTCCGGGACAGATTCGCAACTAATGAAAAACTGTTTTTT. V usage is TRBV13 and J usage is TRBJ1-4, with 7 positions matching TRBD1. The CDR3 runs 18 residues. Germline trimming cut 5 bases from V and 0 bases from J; bases unmatched to any gene: 12. Germline assignment: CDR1 PRHDT and CDR2 FYEKMQ (reference sequence).

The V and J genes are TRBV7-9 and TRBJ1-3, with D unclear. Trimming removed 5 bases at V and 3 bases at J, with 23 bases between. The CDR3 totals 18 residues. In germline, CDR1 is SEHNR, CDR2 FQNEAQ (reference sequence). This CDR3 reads CASSHPPWGGSIGNTIYF. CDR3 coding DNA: TGTGCCAGCAGCCACCCCCCGTGGGGAGGAAGTATTGGAAACACCATATATTTT.

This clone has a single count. The CDR3 loop is CSASAGTKNIQYF. The CDR3 region has the DNA TGCAGTGCTAGTGCGGGGACAAAAAACATTCAGTACTTC. The chain joins TRBV20-1 to TRBJ2-4; D tentatively fits TRBD1 or TRBD2 (6 bases each). V gave up 3 bases and J gave up 4 bases, with 10 bases separating them. CDR1 DFQATT and CDR2 SNEGSKA come from the germline V gene (reference sequence). The CDR3 totals 13 residues.

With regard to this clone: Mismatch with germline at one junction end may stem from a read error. The CDR3: CAWSDLLGTEERF. The CDR3 DNA follows: TGTGCCTGGAGTGACCTACTTGGGACAGAAGAACGCTTC. The chain employs TRBV30 and TRBJ2-7, with 7 bases lining up with TRBD1. There are 13 residues in the CDR3. Germline lookup yields CDR1 GTSNPN and CDR2 SVGIG (reference sequence).

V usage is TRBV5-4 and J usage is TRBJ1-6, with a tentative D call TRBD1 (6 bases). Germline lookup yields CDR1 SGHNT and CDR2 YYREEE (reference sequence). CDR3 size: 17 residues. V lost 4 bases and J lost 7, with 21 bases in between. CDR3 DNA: TGTGCCAGCAGCCCTGGGGGCGCCTTAGACTCCAATTCACCCCTCCACTTT. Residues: CASSPGGALDSNSPLHF.